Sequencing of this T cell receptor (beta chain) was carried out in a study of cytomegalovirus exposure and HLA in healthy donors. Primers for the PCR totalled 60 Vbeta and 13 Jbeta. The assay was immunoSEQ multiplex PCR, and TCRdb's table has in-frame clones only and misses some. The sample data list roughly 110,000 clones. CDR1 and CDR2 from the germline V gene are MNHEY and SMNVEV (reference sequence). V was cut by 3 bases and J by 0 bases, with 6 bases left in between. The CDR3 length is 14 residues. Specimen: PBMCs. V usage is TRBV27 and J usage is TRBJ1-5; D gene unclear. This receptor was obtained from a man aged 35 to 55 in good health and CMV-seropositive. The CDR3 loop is CASSFSGSNQPQHF. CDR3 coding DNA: TGTGCCAGCAGTTTTTCCGGTAGCAATCAGCCCCAGCATTTT.